The next 5 T cell receptor beta chains were all read from a single sample in a study of Ad26.COV2.S vaccination and SARS-CoV-2 variants. Sequencing used immunoSEQ multiplex PCR; TCRdb keeps in-frame clones, though not all of them. In the table there are around 450,000 clones, 80% to 90% of which are singletons. The treatment was: roughly 19 received Ad26.COV2.S at low or high dose, single or two shots; 5 received placebo; per-sample allocation not given. All samples were drawn on day 63, counting from the first vaccine or placebo injection. Here the sequenced sample was peripheral blood, taken in a trial of Ad26.COV2.S vaccine versus placebo. These TCRs come from a person between 18 and 65 years old who received the Ad26.COV2.S COVID-19 vaccine or a placebo.

V and J are TRBV19 and TRBJ1-1; D might be TRBD1 (5 bases). This CDR3 is built from 15 residues. Germline CDR1 reads LNHDA; CDR2 reads SQIVND (reference sequence). V was shortened by 5 bases and J by 11 bases, with 24 bases between the two germline ends. The CDR3 loop reads CASSPIGATAEVAFF. The DNA of the CDR3 is TGTGCCAGTAGTCCCATAGGGGCGACAGCGGAGGTGGCTTTCTTT.

The chain combines TRBV28 with TRBJ1-2; D is unclear. There are 14 residues in the CDR3. V lost 1 base and J 4 bases, leaving 10 bases between the germline ends. Germline CDR1 MDHEN, CDR2 SYDVKM. The CDR3 is CASSLSPAAYGYTF. DNA for the CDR3: TGTGCCAGCAGTTTATCCCCAGCGGCCTATGGCTACACCTTC.

The rearrangement links TRBV6-5 to TRBJ2-2, with 8 nucleotides matching TRBD1. The CDR3 has 15 residues. Germline CDR1 MNHEY, CDR2 SVGAGI. The junction had 7 bases not matched to a gene; V was cut back by 6 bases and J by 4 bases. In DNA, the CDR3 is TGTGCCAGCAGGAGGGACAGGTCGTTCACCGGGGAGCTGTTTTTT. Translation gives CASRRDRSFTGELFF.

The chain has TRBV7-2 and TRBJ2-7, with 9 positions matching TRBD1. CDR1 SGHTA and CDR2 FQGNSA come from the germline V gene. The CDR3 extends over 17 amino acids. V shed 6 bases and J 0 bases; nucleotides not matched to a gene: 12. The CDR3 nucleotides read TGTGCCAGCAGTTTACACGGGACAGGGCAGAGCTCCTACGAGCAGTACTTC. Amino acid sequence: CASSLHGTGQSSYEQYF.

The V and J genes are TRBV11-1 and TRBJ2-3; D call uncertain. V was trimmed by 2 bases and J by 1 base, leaving 10 bases between them. This CDR3 is built from 15 residues. Germline CDR1 is SGHAT and CDR2 is FQDESV (reference sequence). The DNA of the CDR3 is TGTGCCAGCAGCTTAATAGGAAGCGGCACAGATACGCAGTATTTT. Translated: CASSLIGSGTDTQYF.